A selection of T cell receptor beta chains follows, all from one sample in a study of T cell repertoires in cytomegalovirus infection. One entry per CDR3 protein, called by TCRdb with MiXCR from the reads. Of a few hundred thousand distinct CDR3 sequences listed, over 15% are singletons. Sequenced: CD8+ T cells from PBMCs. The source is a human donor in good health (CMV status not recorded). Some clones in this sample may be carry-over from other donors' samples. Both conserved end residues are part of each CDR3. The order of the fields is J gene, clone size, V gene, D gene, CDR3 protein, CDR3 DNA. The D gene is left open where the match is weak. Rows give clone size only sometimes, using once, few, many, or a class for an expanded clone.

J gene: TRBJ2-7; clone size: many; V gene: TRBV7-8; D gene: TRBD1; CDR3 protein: CASSPRDRIYEQYF; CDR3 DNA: TGTGCCAGCAGCCCCCGGGACAGGATCTACGAGCAGTACTTC
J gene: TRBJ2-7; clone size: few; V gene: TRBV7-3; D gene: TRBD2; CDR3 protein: CASSLGTSGNEQYF; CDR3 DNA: TGTGCCAGCAGCTTAGGGACTAGCGGCAACGAGCAGTACTTC
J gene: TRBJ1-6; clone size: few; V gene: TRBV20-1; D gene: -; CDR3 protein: CSAGPEGDSPLHF; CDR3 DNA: TGCAGTGCGGGACCCGAGGGAGATTCACCCCTCCACTTT
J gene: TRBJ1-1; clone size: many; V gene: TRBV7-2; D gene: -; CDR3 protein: CASSLEMGLNTEAFF; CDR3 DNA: TGTGCCAGCAGCTTAGAGATGGGGCTGAACACTGAAGCTTTCTTT
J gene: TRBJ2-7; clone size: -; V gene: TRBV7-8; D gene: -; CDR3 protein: CASSLVAAGRTYEQYF; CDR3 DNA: TGTGCCAGCAGCTTAGTCGCGGCAGGGCGGACCTACGAGCAGTACTTC
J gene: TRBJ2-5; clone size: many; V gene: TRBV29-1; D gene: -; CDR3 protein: CSVEMLDKGETQYF; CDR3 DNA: TGCAGCGTTGAGATGCTCGACAAGGGCGAGACCCAGTACTTC
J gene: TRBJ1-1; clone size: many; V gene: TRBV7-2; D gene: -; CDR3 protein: CASSLATMNTEAFF; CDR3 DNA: TGTGCCAGCAGCTTAGCGACGATGAACACTGAAGCTTTCTTT
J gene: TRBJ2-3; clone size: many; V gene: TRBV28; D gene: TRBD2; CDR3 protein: CASSLVTGLATDTQYF; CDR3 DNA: TGTGCCAGCAGTTTGGTGACGGGACTAGCTACAGATACGCAGTATTTT
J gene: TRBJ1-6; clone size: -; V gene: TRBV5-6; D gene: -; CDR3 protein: CASSFVDEHRNSPLHF; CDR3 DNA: TGTGCCAGCAGCTTCGTCGATGAACATCGCAATTCACCCCTCCACTTT
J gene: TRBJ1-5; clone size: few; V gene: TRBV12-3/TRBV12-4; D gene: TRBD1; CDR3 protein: CASSQPRTGSSNQPQHF; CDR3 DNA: TGTGCCAGCAGTCAACCTAGGACAGGGAGCAGCAATCAGCCCCAGCATTTT
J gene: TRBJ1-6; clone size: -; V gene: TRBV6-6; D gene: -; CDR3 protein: CASSYSNQEGPAGYSPLHF; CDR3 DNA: TGTGCCAGCAGTTACTCCAACCAGGAGGGGCCGGCAGGCTATTCACCCCTCCACTTT
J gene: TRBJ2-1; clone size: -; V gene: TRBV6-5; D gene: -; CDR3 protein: CASSPEGSYNEQFF; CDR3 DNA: TGTGCCAGCAGTCCGGAGGGGTCCTACAATGAGCAGTTCTTC
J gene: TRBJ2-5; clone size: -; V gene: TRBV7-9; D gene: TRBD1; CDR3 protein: CASSETGGRQETQYF; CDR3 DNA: TGTGCCAGCAGCGAAACAGGGGGCCGACAAGAGACCCAGTACTTC
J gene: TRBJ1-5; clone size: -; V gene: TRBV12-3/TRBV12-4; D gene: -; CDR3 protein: CASSLSHQPQHF; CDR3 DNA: TGTGCCAGCAGTTTAAGTCATCAGCCCCAGCATTTT
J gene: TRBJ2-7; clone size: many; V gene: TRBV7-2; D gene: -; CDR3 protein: CASTLGFEQYF; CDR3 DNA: TGTGCCAGCACCCTCGGATTCGAGCAGTACTTC
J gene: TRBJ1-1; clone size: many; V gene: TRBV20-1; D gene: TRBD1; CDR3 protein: CSARDLDRGNTEAFF; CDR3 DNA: TGCAGTGCTAGAGATCTGGACAGGGGGAACACTGAAGCTTTCTTT
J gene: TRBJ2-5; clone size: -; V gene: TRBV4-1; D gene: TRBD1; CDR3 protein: CASSLRGQGPQETQYF; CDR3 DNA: TGCGCCAGCAGCCTACGTGGACAGGGTCCCCAAGAGACCCAGTACTTC